The next 19 T cell receptor beta chains were all read from a single sample in a study of T-cell memory formation after mild COVID-19. TCRdb reanalysed the 5' RACE reads using MiXCR and keeps one entry per CDR3 protein. The sample has approximately 300,000 distinct CDR3 sequences, approximately 8% seen once; the top ten hold less than 25%. Material for sequencing was PBMCs or a T cell subset sorted from them (not recorded which). All receptors derive from a man aged 18 to 29 who had mild COVID-19 (a few samples of this study predate the infection). Cell type and time point are not known.

The rearrangement uses TRBV9 and TRBJ1-1; D uncertain. The V gene's germline CDR1 is SGDLS and CDR2 YYNGEE. This CDR3 is built from 14 residues. Trimming stripped 0 bases from V and 4 bases from J, with 10 bases between. The CDR3 reads CASSVGGQVTEAFF. The CDR3 DNA reads as TGTGCCAGCAGCGTAGGTGGGCAGGTCACTGAAGCTTTCTTT.

The chain recombines TRBV7-9 with TRBJ2-5; TRBD2 matches 7 bases. Germline assignment: CDR1 SEHNR and CDR2 FQNEAQ (reference sequence). The CDR3 has 17 amino acids. Trimming removed 5 bases from V and 4 bases from J; junction bases left unmatched: 16. CDR3 sequence reads: CASSPGGYAAGIETQYF. The CDR3 DNA is TGTGCCAGCAGCCCCGGGGGGTACGCGGCAGGGATAGAGACCCAGTACTTC.

The V call is TRBV3-1, the J call TRBJ2-7, with TRBD2 as a possible D gene (6 bases). This CDR3 has 12 amino acids. Germline CDR1 and CDR2: LGHDT and YNNKEL (reference sequence). The germline V and J ends were trimmed by 4 bases and 4 bases, with 8 bases remaining between them. The CDR3 here is CASSRGGYEQYV. The CDR3 DNA is TGTGCCAGCAGCCGAGGAGGGTACGAGCAGTACGTC.

This clonotype occurred a few times. This chain connects TRBV18 to TRBJ1-1; D remains unclear. Trimming took 3 bases from V and 0 from J, leaving 11 bases between them. This CDR3 spans 15 amino acids. The germline V gene encodes CDR1 KGHSH and CDR2 LQKENI. CDR3 DNA: TGTGCCAGCTCACCCCTAGGTATGATGAACACTGAAGCTTTCTTT. It translates to CASSPLGMMNTEAFF. The complete variable domain, with remaining parts taken from reference TRBV18 and TRBJ1-1, reads NAGVMQNPRHLVRRRGQEARLRCSPMKGHSHVYWYRQLPEEGLKFMVYLQKENIIDESGMPKERFSAEFPKEGPSILRIQQVVRGDSAAYFCASSPLGMMNTEAFFGQGTRLTVV.

This clonotype has more than one count but fewer than ten. V usage is TRBV4-1 and J usage is TRBJ1-6; 8 bases fit TRBD1. Germline loops: CDR1 MGHRA, CDR2 YSYEKL. The CDR3 runs to 16 residues. Losses at the gene ends were 4 bases for V and 5 bases for J; bases not matched to a gene: 7. CDR3 in DNA: TGCGCCAGCAGCCGCCCGCAGGGGGCGAATAATTCACCCCTCCACTTT. Translating gives CASSRPQGANNSPLHF.

The chain combines TRBV6-6 with TRBJ2-7, with D perhaps TRBD1 (6 bases). Germline-derived CDR1 and CDR2 are MNHNY and SVGAGI (reference sequence). The CDR3 sequence is 13 residues long. V lost 1 base and J 4 bases, leaving 8 bases between the germline ends. This CDR3 is CASSYLGGYEQYV. The CDR3 DNA is TGTGCCAGCAGTTACTTAGGGGGTTACGAGCAGTACGTC.

This clonotype was picked up a small number of times. The genes are TRBV7-2 and TRBJ1-5; D unresolved. The ends were cut back, 2 bases at V and 3 bases at J, with 11 bases in the middle. Germline V gives CDR1 SGHTA, CDR2 FQGNSA. The CDR3 extends over 15 amino acids. CDR3 sequence reads: CASSLWGGDNQPQHF. CDR3 DNA: TGTGCCAGCAGCTTATGGGGTGGTGACAATCAGCCCCAGCATTTT.

CDR3 bases: TGCAGTGCTATCACCGGGACAGGGACGGAGACCCAGTACTTC. Translation: CSAITGTGTETQYF. V and J are TRBV20-1 and TRBJ2-5; 9 bases are shared with TRBD1. V shed 4 bases, J shed 5 bases, and the junction held 8 bases outside the gene matches. The CDR3 sequence is 14 residues long. CDR1 is DFQATT and CDR2 is SNEGSKA in the germline V gene (reference sequence).

At least ten counts were recorded for this clonotype. The genes are TRBV6-5 and TRBJ2-1, with 9 bases identical to TRBD1. From germline, CDR1 is MNHEY and CDR2 SVGAGI. The trim removed 4 bases at V and 7 bases at J, leaving 11 bases unmatched. CDR3 size: 16 residues. CDR3 region: CASSSRGGQGTNEQFF. CDR3 nucleotides: TGTGCCAGCAGTTCCCGCGGGGGACAGGGAACGAATGAGCAGTTCTTC.

This clonotype was picked up many times. The gene calls are TRBV5-1 and TRBJ1-1; 8 bases are a match to TRBD1. Germline V CDR1 and CDR2: SGHRS, YFSETQ. The CDR3 is made up of 16 amino acids. The ends lost 1 base at V and 2 bases at J; junction bases unmatched: 7. The DNA for the CDR3 is TGCGCCAGCAGCTTGACCGGGACAGGACTTAACACTGAAGCTTTCTTT. The encoded protein is CASSLTGTGLNTEAFF.

V and J are TRBV20-1 and TRBJ2-7; perhaps TRBD2 as D (7 bases). The CDR3 runs 15 residues. Germline assignment: CDR1 DFQATT and CDR2 SNEGSKA (reference sequence). V lost 7 bases to trimming and J lost 7 bases, with 26 bases between them. As DNA, the CDR3 is TGCAGTGGCTTAACGGACGGGGGGCCCTTTTGGGAGCAGTACTTC. Translated, it gives CSGLTDGGPFWEQYF.

The J gene is TRBJ2-3, the V gene TRBV7-8; D perhaps matches TRBD2 (5 bases). V lost 4 bases and J lost 7, with 18 bases in between. CDR3 length: 15 amino acids. Germline V gene sequence: CDR1 SGHVS, CDR2 FQNEAQ. CDR3 bases: TGTGCCAGCAGCTCTCGGACTGCCTACACGAATACGCAGTATTTT. As protein: CASSSRTAYTNTQYF.

This clonotype was seen more than once but under ten times. The CDR3 DNA reads TGCAGTGCTAGCACAGGGACTAGCGGCAATGAGCAGTTCTTC. Protein sequence: CSASTGTSGNEQFF. The chain is built from TRBV20-1 and TRBJ2-1; TRBD2 matches 11 bases. CDR1 and CDR2 from the germline V gene are DFQATT and SNEGSKA (reference sequence). The V and J ends lost 3 bases and 6 bases, in that order; junction bases with no gene match: 4. CDR3 length: 14 amino acids.

This clonotype was seen only a few times. This chain joins TRBV10-3 and TRBJ2-6, with 7 bases aligning to TRBD1. Germline CDR1 is ENHRY and CDR2 is SYGVKD. With V trimmed by 2 bases and J by 0 bases, 4 bases remained unmatched. The CDR3 length is 17 residues. CDR3 nucleotides: TGTGCCATCAGTGAGGAGGGGGCAGTCTCTGGGGCCAACGTCCTGACTTTC. This encodes CAISEEGAVSGANVLTF.

The V call is TRBV18, the J call TRBJ1-3; 8 bases map to TRBD1. There are 19 residues in the CDR3. V shed 1 base, J shed 6 bases, and the junction held 17 bases outside the gene matches. The germline V gene has CDR1 KGHSH and CDR2 LQKENI. The CDR3: CASSPQGTGFRPEENTIYF. Written as DNA, the CDR3 is TGTGCCAGCTCACCACAAGGGACAGGCTTTCGACCGGAGGAAAACACCATATATTTT.

This clonotype was counted a few times. This chain connects TRBV7-9 to TRBJ2-7, with 7 positions matching TRBD1. There are 16 residues in the CDR3. Germline V gene sequence: CDR1 SEHNR, CDR2 FQNEAQ (reference sequence). V shed 2 bases, J shed 6 bases, and the junction held 13 bases outside the gene matches. CDR3 DNA: TGTGCCAGCAGCTTAAGGCCGCGACAGGGAACTTGCGAGCAGTACGTC. Protein product: CASSLRPRQGTCEQYV.

The rearrangement links TRBV7-8 to TRBJ1-2; TRBD1 agrees at 10 bases. The ends lost 1 base at V and 5 bases at J; junction bases unmatched: 7. From germline, CDR1 is SGHVS and CDR2 FQNEAQ. The CDR3 has 16 residues. The CDR3 sequence is CASSLVGTGVGYGYTF. The DNA of the CDR3 is TGTGCCAGCAGCTTAGTAGGGACAGGGGTAGGGTATGGCTACACCTTC.

The table lists this clonotype with many counts. The J gene is TRBJ2-7, the V gene TRBV10-3; 7 nucleotides align to TRBD1. The CDR3 runs to 12 residues. CDR1 and CDR2 (germline): ENHRY, SYGVKD. The V and J ends lost 6 bases and 5 bases, in that order; junction bases with no gene match: 4. This CDR3 reads CAISTGTDEQYV. The CDR3 region has the DNA TGTGCCATCAGCACCGGGACAGACGAGCAGTACGTC.

This clonotype has only a few counts. This chain uses TRBV4-2 with TRBJ2-1, with 9 nucleotides matching TRBD2. The V gene's germline CDR1 is LGHNA and CDR2 YNFKEQ. The CDR3 is 15 amino acids. Trimming took 4 bases from V and 10 from J; bases not matched to a gene: 11. CDR3 DNA: TGTGCCAGCAGCCCTCAGCGGGGGGCGCAGCGGGAGCAGTTCTTC. Its protein product is CASSPQRGAQREQFF.